This T cell receptor beta chain is from a study of CD8+CD57+ T cells in acquired aplastic anemia. The CDR3 spans 13 residues. Per germline, CDR1 SNHLY and CDR2 FYNNEI. The V end lost 5 bases, the J end lost 6 bases, and 12 bases lay between the germline ends. Template material for TCR beta VDJ and CDR3 profiling consisted of genomic DNA. MiXCR, applied by TCRdb to the reads, yields one record per CDR3 protein. Found here are roughly 130,000 distinct CDR3 sequences, 48% of them singletons; the top ten hold about 2.5%. The clonotype comes from a human donor in good health, serving as a control. The chain is built from TRBV2 and TRBJ2-3; tentative D call: TRBD1 (6 bases). The source material was sorted CD4+, CD8+, or CD8+CD57+ T cells (not recorded which) from PBMCs. CDR3 coding DNA: TGTGCCAGCAGTTACAGGGTGGGGGATACGCAGTATTTT. Translating it yields CASSYRVGDTQYF.